This T cell receptor (beta chain) was sequenced during a study of PD-L1 blockade in urothelial cancer. Notes on the study in general: A pretreatment blood TCR clonality that fell below the median predicted better progression-free and overall survival.

The repertoire was sequenced with immunoSEQ multiplex PCR; TCRdb's copy has only in-frame clones and lacks some. The sample has about 46,000 clones, under 85% seen once. Of note for this clone: Its antigen is currently unknown.

After removal of 6 bases from V and 4 bases from J, the junction contained 5 bases not matched to a gene. This CDR3 is 14 amino acids long. Germline V gives CDR1 MNHEY, CDR2 SMNVEV (reference sequence). The time point: peripheral blood 6 weeks after treatment start. This rearrangement joins TRBV27 to TRBJ2-1; TRBD1 aligns across 8 bases. The specimen was PBMCs, collected around atezolizumab (anti-PD-L1) treatment. The clonotype comes from a man in his forties or fifties with urothelial cancer. DNA of the CDR3: TGTGCCAGCAGAACGGGACAGGTTTACAATGAGCAGTTCTTC. Amino acids: CASRTGQVYNEQFF.